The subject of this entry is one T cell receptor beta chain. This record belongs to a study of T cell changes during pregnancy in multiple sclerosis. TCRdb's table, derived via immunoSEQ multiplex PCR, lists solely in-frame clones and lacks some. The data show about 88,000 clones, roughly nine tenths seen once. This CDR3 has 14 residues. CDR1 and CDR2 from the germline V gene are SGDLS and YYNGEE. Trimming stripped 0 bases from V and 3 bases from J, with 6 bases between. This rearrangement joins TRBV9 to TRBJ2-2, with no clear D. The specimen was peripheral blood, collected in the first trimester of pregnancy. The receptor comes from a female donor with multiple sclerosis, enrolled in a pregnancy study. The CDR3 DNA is TGTGCCAGCAGCGTAGGGTCGGACACCGGGGAGCTGTTTTTT. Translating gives CASSVGSDTGELFF.